This TCR beta chain derives from a study of brain metastases from non-small cell lung cancer. Profiled with immunoSEQ multiplex PCR; TCRdb holds only in-frame clones, not every one. The sample contains under 6,000 clones, roughly 88% of which appear only once. This clone was seen only once. Antigen: not known. This CDR3 is 15 amino acids long. Germline V lookup: CDR1 SGHRS, CDR2 YFSETQ. Trimming pared 3 bases from V and 8 bases from J, leaving 20 bases between. General study results and limits: Expanded T-cell clones appeared in roughly 70% of brain metastases over primaries. Brain metastases shared most TCR repertoire with primaries, with sparse T cells.

This clonotype originated in a donor aged 40 or older with non-small cell lung cancer. The chain is built from TRBV5-1 and TRBJ1-2; D remains ambiguous. The sequenced material came from tissue from a brain metastasis. CDR3 sequence: CASSSLGGRPQGYTF. In DNA form, the CDR3 reads TGCGCCAGCAGCTCTCTGGGAGGGAGGCCTCAGGGCTACACCTTC.